These 9 T cell receptor beta chains were all obtained from the same sample, sequenced in a study of T cells in Graves' hyperthyroidism and ophthalmopathy. The source material, RNA transcripts, was used to amplify TCR beta CDR3 regions. The HTBI primer set was used in a first-round RT-PCR of the TCR CDR3. TCRdb reprocessed the multiplex PCR reads via MiXCR and lists one record per CDR3 protein. The sample holds 350,000 or so distinct CDR3 sequences, 18% seen once. The material sequenced was blood. The source of these receptors is a middle-aged woman with Graves' ophthalmopathy.

This clonotype has at least ten counts. The chain links TRBV29-1 to TRBJ1-3, with D perhaps matching TRBD1 (6 bases). Per the germline V gene, CDR1 is SQVTM and CDR2 is ANQGSEA. Trimming took off 6 bases at V and 2 bases at J, with 8 bases between the two ends. The CDR3 runs 12 residues. CDR3 region: CSVRQAGNTIYF. As DNA, the CDR3 is TGCAGCGTAAGACAGGCTGGAAACACCATATATTTT. The variable domain in full, completed from reference TRBV29-1 and TRBJ1-3, reads SAVISQKPSRDICQRGTSLTIQCQVDSQVTMMFWYRQQPGQSLTLIATANQGSEATYESGFVIDKFPISRPNLTFSTLTVSNMSPEDSSIYLCSVRQAGNTIYFGEGSWLTVV.

In this sample, this clonotype turned up many times. The rearrangement links TRBV28 to TRBJ1-4; D is unresolved. Germline V gene data show CDR1 as MDHEN and CDR2 as SYDVKM. The CDR3 consists of 14 residues. Trimming took 1 base from V and 4 from J, leaving 7 bases between them. CDR3 bases: TGTGCCAGCAGTTTATTACGGCATAATGAAAAACTGTTTTTT. Protein sequence: CASSLLRHNEKLFF.

This clonotype showed up many times. The chain couples TRBV28 to TRBJ1-3; 8 nucleotides match TRBD1. CDR1 and CDR2 from the germline V gene are MDHEN and SYDVKM. This CDR3 is built from 17 residues. V lost 0 bases and J lost 4; bases outside the gene matches: 8. Here the CDR3 DNA reads TGTGCCAGCAGTTTATGGGGGCAGGGGGCAGCCGGAAACACCATATATTTT. It translates to CASSLWGQGAAGNTIYF.

This clonotype has ten or more counts. V gene TRBV25-1 combines with J gene TRBJ1-4; D might be TRBD1 (5 bases). Germline values: CDR1 MGHDK, CDR2 SYGVNS. Trimming stripped 4 bases from V and 8 bases from J, with 11 bases between. The CDR3 consists of 13 residues. For the CDR3, the DNA is TGTGCCAGCAGTGGGGTAGGGGTAGAAAAACTGTTTTTT. The encoded protein is CASSGVGVEKLFF.

The V gene is TRBV11-2, the J gene TRBJ1-1, with D possibly TRBD1 on 5 matching bases. The CDR3 consists of 11 residues. Germline values: CDR1 SGHAT, CDR2 FQNNGV. V lost 4 bases to trimming and J lost 8 bases, with 8 bases between them. This CDR3 reads CASSSGWEAFF. The CDR3 DNA reads as TGTGCCAGCAGCTCAGGGTGGGAAGCTTTCTTT.

About this clonotype itself: This clone may be a read error of a much larger clone one base away. V and J are TRBV11-2 and TRBJ2-6; TRBD2 might be the D (6 bases). The CDR3 runs 18 residues. The V gene's germline CDR1 is SGHAT and CDR2 FQNNGV. CDR3 residues: CVSSSKSGSSSGANVLTF. In DNA form, the CDR3 reads TGTGTCAGCAGCTCAAAAAGCGGGTCCAGCTCTGGGGCCAACGTCCTGACTTTC.

This chain links TRBV11-2 with TRBJ1-6; D is unclear. Germline CDR1 and CDR2: SGHAT and FQNNGV. The CDR3 runs 16 residues. V shed 2 bases and J shed 10 bases, with 18 bases lying between them. DNA for the CDR3: TGTGCCAGCAGCTTACCCCGTGGCAGATTGGGGTCACCCCTCCACTTT. Its protein product is CASSLPRGRLGSPLHF.

This clonotype has more than one count but fewer than ten. The rearrangement joins TRBV6-1 to TRBJ2-5; 8 nucleotides agree with TRBD2. Germline values: CDR1 MNHNS, CDR2 SASEGT. This CDR3 comprises 14 residues. V shed 6 bases, J shed 6 bases, and the junction held 9 bases outside the gene matches. CDR3 bases: TGTGCCAGCAGGCCTAGCGGGCGGGCAAAGACCCAGTACTTC. It encodes CASRPSGRAKTQYF.

This clonotype was seen a few times. This chain uses TRBV7-2 with TRBJ1-5; a weak D match, TRBD1 (6 bases). V gave up 0 bases and J gave up 11 bases, with 20 bases separating them. In germline, CDR1 is SGHTA, CDR2 FQGNSA. CDR3 length equals 16 residues. The CDR3 DNA sequence: TGTGCCAGCAGCTTAGCGGGCTCTTCGACAGGTTCGGCCCAGCATTTT. Its protein product is CASSLAGSSTGSAQHF.